This T cell receptor beta chain was profiled in a study of cytomegalovirus exposure and HLA in healthy donors (dated by TCRdb to 2016 to 2017). General notes on the study: The roughly 700 repertoires of the first cohort and the approximately 110 validation repertoires were produced on the same platform, according to a later analysis. The study was designed to test whether signatures of past pathogen exposure could be identified by cataloging public T cell receptors. A separate validation cohort of 100 to 150 different subjects was used in addition to the approximately 610-subject first cohort. To predict cytomegalovirus infection status, the study combined high-throughput TCR immunosequencing, statistical association of individual TCRs with disease status, and machine learning. Study-wide conclusions, independent of this receptor: The authors suggested that the approach could potentially be extended to other disease states and immunological phenotypes. The classifier was reported to diagnose cytomegalovirus status with high specificity and sensitivity in both the original and validation cohorts. A later analysis lacked HLA typing for the validation cohort, so it scored co-occurrence in that cohort across all 110 or so repertoires. A few of the identified cytomegalovirus-associated TCR beta chains were confirmed in vitro to be specific for cytomegalovirus antigens. Across donors, most TCR sequences were observed very rarely, whereas some public TCRs were present in many individuals. Subsequent analysis determined that TCRs grouped into clusters in the first cohort also showed a tendency toward co-occurrence across the 130 or so validation repertoires, and 85% to 95% of cluster scores exceeded 0. The study gave a list of over 150 TCR beta chains associated with cytomegalovirus.

The CDR3 spans 13 residues, from the cysteine through the phenylalanine. Left in the record is the CDR3 DNA by itself, 39 bases read in frame from the first base. CDR1 MNHEY and CDR2 SVGAGI are derived from the germline V gene. At the junction V is shortened by 6 bases and J by 9 bases, with 18 bases in between. The library was prepared using the immunoSEQ multiplex PCR assay. Processing in the source paper ran as follows. A statistical classification framework was built to diagnose cytomegalovirus status from the catalog of TCR beta chain sequences. Not all clones reach the TCRdb copy of this immuneACCESS table, which keeps in-frame sequences only. Checked studies attribute under half of the gap to unresolved V genes and leave the rest unexplained. V, J and clone size are taken as reported in that table, and D and trimming were inferred from the DNA itself. Across this sample there are some 170,000 clones, with about nine tenths seen only once. Together, the top ten hold 3.5% to 4.5% of the sample.

The donors belonged to the validation cohort of over a hundred subjects, which was separate from the approximately 700-subject first cohort. Of note for this clone: Its antigen remains unidentified. Base qualities are not recorded, but no much larger clone differs from it by a single base.

The receptor's source is a man aged 18 to 30 in good health and CMV-seropositive. This sequence uses TRBV6-5 and TRBJ2-7; the D segment could be TRBD2, given 6 matching bases. What was sequenced was PBMCs. Read as DNA, the sequence is TGTGCCAGCAGCGAGACTAGTGAGAGGGTGCAGTACTTC. Protein translation: CASSETSERVQYF.